This T cell receptor (beta chain) was identified during a study of blood T cell repertoires in COVID-19. At the level of the study: Sites in the United States, Italy and Spain provided acute and convalescent COVID-19 samples. PBMCs, B-cell-depleted T cells, or T cells provided the cDNA or gDNA that made up the material.

Study processing details: Reference gene primer amplification gave estimated nucleated cell counts. Sequencing was performed with immunoSEQ multiplex PCR; in TCRdb, only in-frame clones are kept and a portion is missing. That table supplies the V and J calls and clone size; D and trimming were determined from the DNA. The sample gives about 250,000 clones, over 75% of which show up once; over 1.5% is in the top ten. V lost 5 bases and J lost 5; bases outside the gene matches: 7. CDR3 length: 15 residues. The germline V gene has CDR1 GTSNPN and CDR2 SVGIG (reference sequence). Residents of 24 US areas, aged about 18 to 95 years, made up the participants.

V usage is TRBV30 and J usage is TRBJ1-5; 12 bases line up with TRBD1. The sequenced material came from PBMCs or T cells enriched from blood (not recorded which). The TCR originated in a man aged 35 to 55 who had recovered from COVID-19. CDR3 DNA: TGTGCCTGGGGATCTAGGGACAGGGGGCATCAGCCCCAGCATTTT. Protein: CAWGSRDRGHQPQHF. The whole variable domain, remainder taken from reference TRBV30 and TRBJ1-5, is SQTIHQWPATLVQPVGSPLSLECTVEGTSNPNLYWYRQAAGRGLQLLFYSVGIGQISSEVPQNLSASRPQDRQFILSSKKLLLSDSGFYLCAWGSRDRGHQPQHFGDGTRLSIL.